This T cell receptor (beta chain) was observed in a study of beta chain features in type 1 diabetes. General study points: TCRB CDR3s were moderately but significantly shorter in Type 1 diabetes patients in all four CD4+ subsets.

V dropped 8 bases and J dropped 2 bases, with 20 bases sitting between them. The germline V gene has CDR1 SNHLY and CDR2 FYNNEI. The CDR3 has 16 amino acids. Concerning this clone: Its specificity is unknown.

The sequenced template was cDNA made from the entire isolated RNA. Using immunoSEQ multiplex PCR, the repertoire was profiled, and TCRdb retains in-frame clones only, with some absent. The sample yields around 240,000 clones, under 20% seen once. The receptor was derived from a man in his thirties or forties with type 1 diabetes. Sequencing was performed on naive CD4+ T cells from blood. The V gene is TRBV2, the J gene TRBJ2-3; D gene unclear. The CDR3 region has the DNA TGTGCCAGCTGCCGGCTAACGGTCTCTATCACAGATACGCAGTATTTT. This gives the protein CASCRLTVSITDTQYF.